This T cell receptor beta chain was profiled in a study of kidney transplant recipient with SARS-CoV-2 infection. This clonotype was recorded many times. Germline values: CDR1 LNHDA, CDR2 SQIVND (reference sequence). CDR3 length: 13 residues. The ends were cut back, 7 bases at V and 9 bases at J, with 13 bases in the middle. A single record per CDR3 protein comes from TCRdb applying MiXCR to the reads. The sample consists of approximately 250,000 distinct CDR3 sequences, around 30% of them appearing once. The receptor comes from a male patient aged 25-45 years who had COVID-19 and was a kidney transplant recipient. The graft donor may be the source of some T cells. Here the sequenced sample was a blood sample, taken at baseline and between days 110 and 120 from a kidney transplant recipient. The chain is built from TRBV19 and TRBJ1-6; a possible D gene is TRBD1 (6 bases). CDR3 amino acids: CASNEGEISPLHF. In nucleotides, the CDR3 is TGTGCCAGTAATGAGGGGGAGATTTCACCCCTCCACTTT.